The 18 T cell receptor beta chains listed next were all sequenced from one sample in a study of blood T cell repertoires in COVID-19. Only in-frame clones appear in the TCRdb table, and some are missing; sequencing was by immunoSEQ multiplex PCR. The sample shows roughly 140,000 clones, around 80% of them seen only once. The sequencing input was PBMCs or T cells enriched from blood (not recorded which). The receptors were sampled from a man in his fifties or sixties who had recovered from COVID-19.

This clone was picked up one time. J is TRBJ1-3 and V is TRBV5-1; D unresolved. Per germline, CDR1 SGHRS and CDR2 YFSETQ. Trimming shortened V by 0 bases and J by 4 bases, and 11 bases separated the two germline ends. This CDR3 has 15 amino acids. CDR3 nucleotides: TGCGCCAGCAGCTTGGAGTGGGGAGGCGGAAACACCATATATTTT. Translated, it gives CASSLEWGGGNTIYF.

In its sample, this clone was seen a few times. V usage is TRBV19 and J usage is TRBJ2-1, with D maybe TRBD1 (5 bases). Germline values: CDR1 LNHDA, CDR2 SQIVND (reference sequence). This CDR3 is built from 16 residues. The V gene lost 4 bases and the J gene lost 7 bases, with 20 bases spanning the gap. In DNA, the CDR3 is TGTGCCAGTAGTACCAACCTCGCCCCTGGGGCAAATGAGCAGTTCTTC. Protein product: CASSTNLAPGANEQFF.

The J gene is TRBJ2-7, the V gene TRBV27; 10 nucleotides line up with TRBD1. The V and J ends lost 5 bases and 4 bases, in that order; junction bases with no gene match: 11. From germline, CDR1 is MNHEY and CDR2 SMNVEV (reference sequence). This CDR3 is 16 amino acids long. The CDR3 here is CASSARQGANRYEQYF. CDR3 in DNA: TGTGCCAGCAGTGCACGACAGGGGGCGAATAGGTACGAGCAGTACTTC.

The chain links TRBV7-2 to TRBJ1-2, with TRBD1 matching 10 bases. Looked up from germline, CDR1 is SGHTA and CDR2 is FQGNSA. The CDR3 is 15 residues long. Losses at the gene ends were 4 bases for V and 6 bases for J; bases not matched to a gene: 8. The CDR3, as DNA: TGTGCCAGCAGCTCTAGAGCCGGGACAGGGGATGGCTACACCTTC. This sequence encodes CASSSRAGTGDGYTF.

The rearrangement links TRBV5-4 to TRBJ1-2; 8 nucleotides agree with TRBD1. The V and J ends lost 3 bases and 7 bases, in that order; junction bases with no gene match: 8. Per germline, CDR1 SGHNT and CDR2 YYREEE (reference sequence). CDR3 length equals 14 residues. The CDR3 reads CASSSPDRVIGYTF. The CDR3 nucleotides are TGTGCCAGCAGCTCCCCGGACAGGGTAATTGGCTACACCTTC.

The genes are TRBV29-1 and TRBJ1-1; TRBD1 agrees at 9 bases. The CDR3 runs 15 residues. V was pared by 5 bases and J by 0 bases, with 7 bases of the junction left unmatched. Germline V CDR1 and CDR2: SQVTM, ANQGSEA. The CDR3 coding sequence is TGCAGCGTTACATGGGACAGGGCCTTGAACACTGAAGCTTTCTTT. It yields the protein CSVTWDRALNTEAFF.

J is TRBJ2-2 and V is TRBV19; possible D gene TRBD1, 5 bases. Germline V CDR1 and CDR2: LNHDA, SQIVND (reference sequence). The CDR3 has 14 amino acids. Trimming left V 5 bases short and J 3 bases short, with 10 bases between. The CDR3 region is CASSQGGDTGELFF. Here the CDR3 DNA reads TGTGCCAGTAGTCAGGGTGGGGACACCGGGGAGCTGTTTTTT.

This chain joins TRBV13 and TRBJ1-4; TRBD1 aligns across 9 bases. The germline V gene encodes CDR1 PRHDT and CDR2 FYEKMQ (reference sequence). The length of the CDR3 is 14 residues. The trim removed 5 bases at V and 6 bases at J, leaving 4 bases unmatched. CDR3 loop: CASSKQGADEKLFF. Here the CDR3 DNA reads TGTGCCAGCAGCAAACAGGGGGCCGATGAAAAACTGTTTTTT.

The chain employs TRBV5-8 and TRBJ2-7; 7 bases are a match to TRBD2. CDR1 is SGHTS and CDR2 is YDEGEE in the germline V gene. After removal of 3 bases from V and 3 bases from J, the junction contained 9 bases not matched to a gene. This CDR3 has 15 residues. Written as DNA, the CDR3 is TGTGCCAGCAGCTATCGTCCTCGGGGGGACTACGAGCAGTACTTC. Its translation is CASSYRPRGDYEQYF.

This rearrangement joins TRBV18 to TRBJ1-6, with TRBD1 as a possible D gene (5 bases). The CDR3 consists of 14 residues. The germline V gene encodes CDR1 KGHSH and CDR2 LQKENI. V was cut by 2 bases and J by 10 bases, with 12 bases left in between. The CDR3 sequence is CASSPDPGKSPLHF. The CDR3 nucleotides are TGTGCCAGCTCACCAGATCCAGGGAAGTCACCCCTCCACTTT.

The chain's CDR3 is CASSQDQAGNNEKLFF. The CDR3 DNA reads as TGTGCCAGCAGCCAAGATCAAGCGGGGAATAATGAAAAACTGTTTTTT. V usage is TRBV4-2 and J usage is TRBJ1-4; D uncertain. Trimming cost V 0 bases and J 4 bases, with 12 bases left between them. Germline-derived CDR1 and CDR2 are LGHNA and YNFKEQ. The CDR3 spans 16 residues.

The CDR3 sequence: CASTGALATTYGYTF. DNA for the CDR3: TGTGCCAGCACGGGAGCCCTCGCAACAACCTATGGCTACACCTTC. V and J are TRBV6-5 and TRBJ1-2; D is uncertain. The germline CDR1 and CDR2 sequences are MNHEY and SVGAGI. This CDR3 spans 15 amino acids. Deletions cut 7 bases from V and 4 bases from J, with 19 bases between.

This chain links TRBV25-1 with TRBJ1-6, with TRBD1 matching over 10 bases. This CDR3 spans 17 amino acids. Germline CDR1 is MGHDK and CDR2 is SYGVNS. Trimming at V came to 0 bases and at J to 6 bases, leaving 5 bases not matched to a gene. The CDR3 is CASSEYTTGGLNSPLHF. The CDR3 DNA is TGTGCCAGCAGTGAATATACGACAGGGGGCCTTAATTCACCCCTCCACTTT. Full variable domain (missing parts from reference TRBV25-1 and TRBJ1-6): EADIYQTPRYLVIGTGKKITLECSQTMGHDKMYWYQQDPGMELHLIHYSYGVNSTEKGDLSSESTVSRIRTEHFPLTLESARPSHTSQYLCASSEYTTGGLNSPLHFGNGTRLTVT.

The chain joins TRBV5-6 to TRBJ1-6, with 10 bases matching TRBD1. CDR1 is SGHDT, CDR2 YYEEEE, per germline. J lost 9 bases, V lost 3 bases, and 6 bases had no gene match. The CDR3 has 15 amino acids. The CDR3 DNA follows: TGTGCCAGCAGCTCCGACGACAGGGGGCGTTCACCCCTCCACTTT. Residues: CASSSDDRGRSPLHF.

The V and J genes are TRBV28 and TRBJ2-5; TRBD2 matches 12 bases. This CDR3 spans 18 amino acids. The germline gives CDR1 MDHEN, CDR2 SYDVKM. The trim removed 4 bases at V and 5 bases at J, leaving 14 bases unmatched. CDR3 sequence: CASSSNLLAGGEGETQYF. CDR3 DNA sequence: TGTGCCAGCAGTTCCAACCTACTAGCGGGGGGCGAGGGGGAGACCCAGTACTTC.

This clone came up once. The V and J genes are TRBV7-7 and TRBJ1-5; 10 bases are a match to TRBD1. CDR3 length equals 20 residues. Germline V gene data show CDR1 as SSHAT and CDR2 as FNYEAQ (reference sequence). V gave up 5 bases and J gave up 0 bases; unmatched junction bases: 16. This CDR3 reads CASSRRRDRGRYYSNQPQHF. The CDR3 region has the DNA TGTGCCAGCAGCCGACGCCGAGACAGGGGGCGATACTATAGCAATCAGCCCCAGCATTTT.

V is TRBV18 and J is TRBJ1-2; the match to TRBD1 covers 9 bases. J lost 6 bases, V lost 3 bases, and 14 bases had no gene match. The CDR3 runs to 17 residues. Germline V gene sequence: CDR1 KGHSH, CDR2 LQKENI. CDR3 in DNA: TGTGCCAGCTCACCTCAATTGACAGGGGGGTCCGTTGATGGCTACACCTTC. Amino acids: CASSPQLTGGSVDGYTF.

V and J are TRBV25-1 and TRBJ1-2; D remains unclear. Germline V gene lookup returns CDR1 MGHDK and CDR2 SYGVNS. This CDR3 contains 13 residues. The V gene lost 2 bases and the J gene lost 1 base, with 5 bases spanning the gap. The CDR3 DNA reads TGTGCCAGCAGTGAAGTACTTAACTATGGCTACACCTTC. Protein sequence: CASSEVLNYGYTF.